A single sample gave rise to the 26 T cell receptor beta chains below, sequenced in a study of T cells in Graves' hyperthyroidism and ophthalmopathy. TCR beta CDR3 regions were amplified from RNA transcripts. HTBI primers were employed in a first-round RT-PCR of the TCR CDR3. TCRdb independently ran MiXCR on the multiplex PCR reads; one entry per CDR3 protein. Of about 640,000 distinct CDR3 sequences listed, about 20% are singletons. Material for sequencing was blood. Receptor source: a man aged 25-45 years with Graves' ophthalmopathy.

This clonotype was seen a handful of times. The rearrangement links TRBV6-9 to TRBJ1-5, with a possible D match to TRBD1 (5 bases). With 2 bases removed from V and 6 bases from J, the gap between germline ends came to 17 bases. Germline V lookup: CDR1 MNHGY, CDR2 SVAAGI. This CDR3 is 16 amino acids long. Written as DNA, the CDR3 is TGTGCCAGCAGTTATATGGCAGGGTTTGGGGTTCAGCCCCAGCATTTT. Translation gives CASSYMAGFGVQPQHF.

The gene calls are TRBV7-3 and TRBJ2-3; 7 positions match TRBD2. Germline V gene sequence: CDR1 SGHTA, CDR2 FQGTGA. V lost 8 bases and J lost 4; bases outside the gene matches: 9. There are 14 residues in the CDR3. Written as DNA, the CDR3 is TGTGCCAGCGCCTACGGCGGGAGCGCAGATACGCAGTATTTT. Its protein is CASAYGGSADTQYF.

This clonotype was detected many times. V gene TRBV6-1 combines with J gene TRBJ2-5; possibly TRBD2 for D (5 bases). CDR3 length: 13 residues. CDR1 and CDR2 (germline): MNHNS, SASEGT. Trimming removed 6 bases from V and 4 bases from J, with 12 bases in between. The chain's CDR3 is CASSDTRRETQYF. The DNA of the CDR3 is TGTGCCAGCAGCGACACTAGGAGAGAGACCCAGTACTTC.

This clonotype was found many times. This chain connects TRBV10-3 to TRBJ2-7, with unresolved D. The V end was cut by 6 bases, the J end by 5 bases, with 11 bases between. Germline CDR1 reads ENHRY; CDR2 reads SYGVKD. The CDR3 covers 12 residues. The CDR3: CAISENRHEQYF. CDR3 in DNA: TGTGCCATCAGCGAGAACAGACACGAGCAGTACTTC.

The table lists this clonotype with a few counts. J is TRBJ1-6 and V is TRBV11-3; unclear D gene. Trimming stripped 0 bases from V and 0 bases from J, with 12 bases between. The CDR3 is 18 amino acids. Germline V gene lookup returns CDR1 SGHNT and CDR2 YENEEA. For the CDR3, the DNA is TGTGCCAGCAGCTTAGAAACCGATTTGAGCTCCTATAATTCACCCCTCCACTTT. Its protein product is CASSLETDLSSYNSPLHF.

CDR3 sequence: CASSLDGGAGRNEKLFF. The CDR3 nucleotides read TGTGCCAGCAGCTTGGATGGAGGAGCTGGGAGGAATGAAAAACTGTTTTTT. This chain uses TRBV5-4 with TRBJ1-4; D is ambiguous. Germline-derived CDR1 and CDR2 are SGHNT and YYREEE (reference sequence). The CDR3 runs 17 residues. Trimming left V 0 bases short and J 5 bases short, with 17 bases between.

This clonotype was seen repeatedly, ten times or more. J is TRBJ2-7 and V is TRBV20-1; D not certain. V dropped 3 bases and J dropped 4 bases, with 7 bases sitting between them. The CDR3 loop spans 11 amino acids. Germline V CDR1 and CDR2: DFQATT, SNEGSKA (reference sequence). The CDR3 sequence is CSASVKYEQYF. CDR3 nucleotides: TGCAGTGCTAGTGTAAAATACGAGCAGTACTTC.

V usage is TRBV20-1 and J usage is TRBJ2-5; perhaps D is TRBD1 or TRBD2 (6 bases each). V dropped 1 base and J dropped 5 bases, with 20 bases sitting between them. Germline CDR1 and CDR2: DFQATT and SNEGSKA (reference sequence). The CDR3 consists of 16 residues. The CDR3 is CSARVHQGGPWETQYF. The DNA of the CDR3 is TGCAGTGCTAGAGTCCACCAAGGGGGGCCGTGGGAGACCCAGTACTTC.

At least ten counts were recorded for this clonotype. The chain joins TRBV18 to TRBJ2-7; 9 positions agree with TRBD1. Germline trimming cut 6 bases from V and 7 bases from J; bases unmatched to any gene: 13. The CDR3 is 15 residues long. Germline CDR1 and CDR2: KGHSH and LQKENI. CDR3 region: CASSFTGQGQVEQYF. The CDR3 DNA is TGTGCCAGCTCCTTTACGGGACAGGGACAGGTGGAGCAGTACTTC.

This chain connects TRBV30 to TRBJ1-1; the D gene is possibly TRBD1 (5 bases). Germline V CDR1 and CDR2: GTSNPN, SVGIG (reference sequence). V was trimmed by 2 bases and J by 0 bases, leaving 13 bases between them. The CDR3 length is 15 residues. CDR3 in amino acids: CAWSQLGAMNTEAFF. The CDR3 nucleotides are TGTGCCTGGAGTCAACTCGGGGCGATGAACACTGAAGCTTTCTTT.

This clonotype was counted only a few times. The chain joins TRBV10-3 to TRBJ1-1, with a possible D match to TRBD1 (6 bases). This CDR3 has 15 residues. With 0 bases removed from V and 6 bases from J, the gap between germline ends came to 14 bases. The germline CDR1 and CDR2 sequences are ENHRY and SYGVKD. The CDR3: CAISESARGRAEAFF. The CDR3 nucleotides read TGTGCCATCAGTGAGTCGGCCAGGGGACGGGCTGAAGCTTTCTTT.

The chain couples TRBV24-1 to TRBJ2-7; 14 bases are a match to TRBD2. The CDR3 runs 18 residues. Germline V CDR1 and CDR2: KGHDR, SFDVKD. The V gene end was trimmed by 7 bases and the J gene end by 3 bases; junction bases not matched to a gene: 13. The CDR3 DNA is TGTGCCACCAGCTTCCCGGGACTAGCGGGAGTAACGCACTACGAGCAGTACTTC. It yields the protein CATSFPGLAGVTHYEQYF.

This sequence joins TRBV7-9 and TRBJ2-5; D could derive from TRBD1 or TRBD2 (5 bases each). CDR1 SEHNR and CDR2 FQNEAQ come from the germline V gene (reference sequence). This CDR3 has 16 amino acids. Trimming cost V 5 bases and J 2 bases, with 18 bases left between them. Here the CDR3 reads CASSPVFLGEQETQYF. The CDR3 bases are TGTGCCAGCAGCCCCGTTTTTTTGGGGGAGCAAGAGACCCAGTACTTC.

The chain is built from TRBV5-1 and TRBJ2-7; D is uncertain. Germline loops: CDR1 SGHRS, CDR2 YFSETQ. The CDR3 totals 14 residues. Trimming cost V 0 bases and J 5 bases, with 12 bases left between them. The CDR3 loop is CASSLDAVKNEQYF. The CDR3 nucleotides are TGCGCCAGCAGCTTGGATGCAGTTAAGAACGAGCAGTACTTC.

There are many counts of this clonotype. The chain's CDR3 is CASSPRGTYAYEQYF. CDR3 DNA: TGTGCCAGCAGCCCACGTGGGACCTACGCCTACGAGCAGTACTTC. The chain has TRBV7-2 and TRBJ2-7; D is perhaps TRBD1 or TRBD2 (5 bases each). Trimming removed 5 bases at V and 2 bases at J, with 16 bases between. The CDR3 totals 15 residues. CDR1 is SGHTA, CDR2 FQGNSA, per germline.

This rearrangement joins TRBV5-1 to TRBJ1-2, with D perhaps TRBD1 (6 bases). Looked up from germline, CDR1 is SGHRS and CDR2 is YFSETQ. Trimming stripped 4 bases from V and 6 bases from J, with 16 bases between. The CDR3 has 14 amino acids. The CDR3: CASSPGGGADGYTF. CDR3 DNA sequence: TGCGCCAGCAGCCCGGGGGGGGGCGCCGATGGCTACACCTTC.

This clonotype has a handful of counts. The rearrangement joins TRBV10-3 to TRBJ1-6, with a weak D call TRBD1 (5 bases). CDR3 size: 17 residues. CDR1 is ENHRY and CDR2 is SYGVKD in the germline V gene. CDR3 region: CATTPRKGNPYNSPLHF. Written as DNA, the CDR3 is TGTGCAACAACACCCAGGAAGGGGAACCCCTATAATTCACCCCTCCACTTT.

The gene calls are TRBV18 and TRBJ2-7, with 8 bases identical to TRBD1. J was trimmed by 1 base and V by 5 bases; bases with no gene match: 7. The CDR3 extends over 15 amino acids. In germline, CDR1 is KGHSH, CDR2 LQKENI. The CDR3 here is CASSYDRGQSYEQYF. The DNA of the CDR3 is TGTGCCAGCTCATACGACAGGGGCCAGTCCTACGAGCAGTACTTC.

The chain uses TRBV9 and TRBJ1-1; 10 nucleotides agree with TRBD1. Germline trimming cut 0 bases from V and 1 base from J; bases unmatched to any gene: 27. The CDR3 extends over 24 amino acids. Germline CDR1 reads SGDLS; CDR2 reads YYNGEE. In DNA form, the CDR3 reads TGTGCCAGCAGCGTAGTAGGAGAGCCGAGGACAGGGGGGGGACTTGGGTCTTGGAACACTGAAGCTTTCTTT. It is translated as CASSVVGEPRTGGGLGSWNTEAFF.

This clonotype has ten or more counts. The chain employs TRBV11-3 and TRBJ2-1; 10 nucleotides align to TRBD1. Germline values: CDR1 SGHNT, CDR2 YENEEA. The V gene end was trimmed by 1 base and the J gene end by 8 bases; junction bases not matched to a gene: 8. CDR3 length: 16 amino acids. As DNA, the CDR3 is TGTGCCAGCAGCTTAGCACCGGGACAGGGGTTTGATGAGCAGTTCTTC. This sequence encodes CASSLAPGQGFDEQFF.

V gene TRBV19 combines with J gene TRBJ2-5; TRBD1 aligns across 7 bases. The CDR3 runs 13 residues. The V gene end was trimmed by 5 bases and the J gene end by 5 bases; junction bases not matched to a gene: 5. CDR1 and CDR2 (germline): LNHDA, SQIVND (reference sequence). Here the CDR3 reads CASSYGTVETQYF. CDR3 nucleotides: TGTGCCAGTAGTTACGGGACAGTTGAGACCCAGTACTTC.

This clonotype was observed at least ten times. V is TRBV30 and J is TRBJ2-7; perhaps TRBD1 as D (6 bases). Germline CDR1 GTSNPN, CDR2 SVGIG (reference sequence). The CDR3 runs 16 residues. The V gene lost 4 bases and the J gene lost 0 bases, with 19 bases spanning the gap. The CDR3 nucleotides read TGTGCCTGGACGCCCTTAAGAACAGGGAGCTCCTACGAGCAGTACTTC. Translation: CAWTPLRTGSSYEQYF.

J is TRBJ2-2 and V is TRBV6-1; the D gene is possibly TRBD1 (5 bases). The CDR3 contains 17 residues. V lost 5 bases to trimming and J lost 6 bases, with 22 bases between them. Germline V gene data show CDR1 as MNHNS and CDR2 as SASEGT. This CDR3 reads CASSPRQSSLVAGELFF. The CDR3 nucleotides read TGTGCCAGCAGTCCGCGACAGTCCTCATTGGTCGCCGGGGAGCTGTTTTTT.

CDR3 DNA: TGCAGTGCCACCTGGGGGAGCTCTGGGGCCAACGTCCTGACTTTC. Its protein is CSATWGSSGANVLTF. The chain combines TRBV20-1 with TRBJ2-6, with D possibly being TRBD1 or TRBD2 (5 bases each). With 6 bases removed from V and 0 bases from J, the gap between germline ends came to 12 bases. The CDR3 has 15 amino acids. CDR1 is DFQATT and CDR2 is SNEGSKA in the germline V gene (reference sequence).

J is TRBJ2-6 and V is TRBV2; D remains ambiguous. This CDR3 has 15 residues. V lost 9 bases and J 0 bases, leaving 12 bases between the germline ends. The germline V gene has CDR1 SNHLY and CDR2 FYNNEI. The CDR3 here is CARSPPLSGANVLTF. DNA for the CDR3: TGTGCCAGGAGCCCCCCTCTCTCTGGGGCCAACGTCCTGACTTTC.

This clonotype was counted between two and nine times. This sequence joins TRBV11-2 and TRBJ2-2; TRBD2 agrees at 7 bases. Germline V lookup: CDR1 SGHAT, CDR2 FQNNGV. Germline trimming cut 0 bases from V and 2 bases from J; bases unmatched to any gene: 12. The CDR3 loop spans 19 amino acids. The CDR3 DNA reads as TGTGCCAGCAGCTTAGAGTCAGGGCGTGCTAGCGGAAACACCGGGGAGCTGTTTTTT. It is translated as CASSLESGRASGNTGELFF.